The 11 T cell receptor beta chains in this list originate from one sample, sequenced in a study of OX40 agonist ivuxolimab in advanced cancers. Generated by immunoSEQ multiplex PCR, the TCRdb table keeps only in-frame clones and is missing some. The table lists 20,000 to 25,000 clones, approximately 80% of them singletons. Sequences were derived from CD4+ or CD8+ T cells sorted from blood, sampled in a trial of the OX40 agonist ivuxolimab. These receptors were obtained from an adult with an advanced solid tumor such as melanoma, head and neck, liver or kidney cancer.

CDR3 nucleotide sequence: TGTGCCAGCAGCCGACAAGACTCTGGAAACACCATATATTTT. Residues: CASSRQDSGNTIYF. The rearrangement joins TRBV9 to TRBJ1-3, with no clear D. Deletions cut 4 bases from V and 0 bases from J, with 8 bases between. Germline lookup yields CDR1 SGDLS and CDR2 YYNGEE. The CDR3 is 14 amino acids.

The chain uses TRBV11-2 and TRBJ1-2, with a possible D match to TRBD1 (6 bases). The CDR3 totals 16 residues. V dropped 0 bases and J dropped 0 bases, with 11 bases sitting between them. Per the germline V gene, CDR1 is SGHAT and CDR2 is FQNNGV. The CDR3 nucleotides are TGTGCCAGCAGCTTAGAATACAGGGAAGCTAACTATGGCTACACCTTC. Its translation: CASSLEYREANYGYTF.

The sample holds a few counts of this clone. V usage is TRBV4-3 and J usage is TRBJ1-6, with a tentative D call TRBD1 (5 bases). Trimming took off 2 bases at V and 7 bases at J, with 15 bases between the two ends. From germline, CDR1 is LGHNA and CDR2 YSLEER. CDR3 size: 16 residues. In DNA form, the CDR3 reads TGCGCCAGCAGCCAAAACTCCGCCCGGGGGAATTCACCCCTCCACTTT. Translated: CASSQNSARGNSPLHF.

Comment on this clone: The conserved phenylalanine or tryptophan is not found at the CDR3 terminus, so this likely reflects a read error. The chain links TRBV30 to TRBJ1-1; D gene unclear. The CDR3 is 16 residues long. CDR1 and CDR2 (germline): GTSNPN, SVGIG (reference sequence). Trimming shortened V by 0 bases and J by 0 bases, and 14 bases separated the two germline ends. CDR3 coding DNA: TGTGCCTGGAGTGTACGAGGTACTCCTATGAACACTGAAGCTTTCTCT. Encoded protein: CAWSVRGTPMNTEAFS.

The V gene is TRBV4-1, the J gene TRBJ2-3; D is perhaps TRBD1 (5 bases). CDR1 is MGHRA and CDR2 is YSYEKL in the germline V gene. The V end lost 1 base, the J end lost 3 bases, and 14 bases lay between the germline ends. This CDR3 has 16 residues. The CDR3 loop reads CASSQGAQGGTDTQYF. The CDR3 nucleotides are TGCGCCAGCAGCCAAGGGGCGCAGGGCGGTACAGATACGCAGTATTTT.

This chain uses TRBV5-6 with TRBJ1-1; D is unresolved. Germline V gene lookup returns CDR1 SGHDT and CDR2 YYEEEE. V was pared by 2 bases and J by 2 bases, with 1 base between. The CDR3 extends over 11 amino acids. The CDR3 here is CASSFNTEAFF. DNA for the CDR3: TGTGCCAGCAGCTTTAACACTGAAGCTTTCTTT.

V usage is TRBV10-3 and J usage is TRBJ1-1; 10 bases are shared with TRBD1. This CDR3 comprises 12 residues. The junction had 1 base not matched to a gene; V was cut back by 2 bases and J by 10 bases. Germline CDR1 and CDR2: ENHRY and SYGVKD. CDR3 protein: CAISEGQGGAFF. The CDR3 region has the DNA TGTGCCATCAGTGAGGGACAGGGGGGAGCTTTCTTT.

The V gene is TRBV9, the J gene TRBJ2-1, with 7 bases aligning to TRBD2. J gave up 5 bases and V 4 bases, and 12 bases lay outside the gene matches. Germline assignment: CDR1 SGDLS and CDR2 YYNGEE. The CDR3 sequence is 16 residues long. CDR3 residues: CASSSRAGGYDNEQFF. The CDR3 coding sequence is TGTGCCAGCAGCTCAAGGGCCGGGGGGTACGACAATGAGCAGTTCTTC.

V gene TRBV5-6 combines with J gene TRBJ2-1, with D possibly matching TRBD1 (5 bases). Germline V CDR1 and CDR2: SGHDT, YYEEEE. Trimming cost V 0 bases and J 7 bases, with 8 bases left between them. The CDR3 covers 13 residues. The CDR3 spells CASSLGSGNEQFF. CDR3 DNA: TGTGCCAGCAGCTTGGGATCAGGGAATGAGCAGTTCTTC.

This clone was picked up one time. The CDR3 loop reads CASSDYRVGYTF. CDR3 DNA sequence: TGTGCCAGCAGCGACTACAGGGTTGGCTACACCTTC. The chain links TRBV7-8 to TRBJ1-2, with D possibly matching TRBD1 (6 bases). V lost 5 bases, J lost 7 bases, and 11 bases lay in between. CDR1 SGHVS and CDR2 FQNEAQ come from the germline V gene. The CDR3 totals 12 residues.

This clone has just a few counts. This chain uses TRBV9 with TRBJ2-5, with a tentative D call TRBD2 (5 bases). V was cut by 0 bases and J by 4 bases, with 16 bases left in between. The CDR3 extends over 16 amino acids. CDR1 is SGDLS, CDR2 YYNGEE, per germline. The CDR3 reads CASSVGGLRVGETQYF. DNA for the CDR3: TGTGCCAGCAGCGTAGGGGGTTTGAGGGTAGGAGAGACCCAGTACTTC.